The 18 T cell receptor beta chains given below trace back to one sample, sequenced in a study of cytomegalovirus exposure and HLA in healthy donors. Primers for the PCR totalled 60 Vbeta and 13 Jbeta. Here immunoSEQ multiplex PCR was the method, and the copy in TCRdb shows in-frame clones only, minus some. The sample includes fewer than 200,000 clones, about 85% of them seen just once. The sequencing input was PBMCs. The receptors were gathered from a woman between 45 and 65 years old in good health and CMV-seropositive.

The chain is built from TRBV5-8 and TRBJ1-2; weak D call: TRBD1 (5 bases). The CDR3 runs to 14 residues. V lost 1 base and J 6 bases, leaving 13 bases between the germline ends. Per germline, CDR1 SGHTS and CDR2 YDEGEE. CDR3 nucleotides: TGTGCCAGCAGCTTGATAACGCGGACAAATGGCTACACCTTC. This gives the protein CASSLITRTNGYTF.

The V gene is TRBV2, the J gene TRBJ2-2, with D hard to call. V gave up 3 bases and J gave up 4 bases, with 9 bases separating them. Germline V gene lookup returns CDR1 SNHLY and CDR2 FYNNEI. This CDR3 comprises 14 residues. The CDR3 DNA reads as TGTGCCAGCAGTGATTATCCGGGCACCGGGGAGCTGTTTTTT. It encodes CASSDYPGTGELFF. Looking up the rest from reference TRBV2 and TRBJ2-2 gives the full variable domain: EPEVTQTPSHQVTQMGQEVILRCVPISNHLYFYWYRQILGQKVEFLVSFYNNEISEKSEIFDDQFSVERPDGSNFTLKIRSTKLEDSAMYFCASSDYPGTGELFFGEGSRLTVL.

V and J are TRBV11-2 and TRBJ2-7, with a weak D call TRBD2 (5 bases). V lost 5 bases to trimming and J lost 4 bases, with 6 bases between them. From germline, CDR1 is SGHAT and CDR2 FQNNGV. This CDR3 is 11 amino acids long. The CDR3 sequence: CASSPGYEQYF. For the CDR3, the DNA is TGTGCCAGCAGCCCGGGATACGAGCAGTACTTC.

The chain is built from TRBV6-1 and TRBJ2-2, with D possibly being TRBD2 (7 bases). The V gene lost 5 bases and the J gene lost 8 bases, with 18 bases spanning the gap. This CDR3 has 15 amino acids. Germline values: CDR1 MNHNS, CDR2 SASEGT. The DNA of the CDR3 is TGTGCCAGCAGTTGGACTAGAGGGGGGGCGGGGGAGCTGTTTTTT. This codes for CASSWTRGGAGELFF.

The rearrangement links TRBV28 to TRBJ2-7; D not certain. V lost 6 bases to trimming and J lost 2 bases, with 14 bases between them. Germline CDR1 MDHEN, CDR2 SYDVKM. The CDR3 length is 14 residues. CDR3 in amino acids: CASRQASPPYEQYF. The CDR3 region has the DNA TGTGCCAGCAGGCAAGCTAGTCCCCCCTACGAGCAGTACTTC.

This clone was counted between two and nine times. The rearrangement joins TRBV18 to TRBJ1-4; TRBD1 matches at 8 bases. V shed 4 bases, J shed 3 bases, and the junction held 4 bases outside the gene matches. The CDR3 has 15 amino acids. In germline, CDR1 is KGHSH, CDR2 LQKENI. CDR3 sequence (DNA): TGTGCCAGCTCACTCCCCAGGGGGCCTAATGAAAAACTGTTTTTT. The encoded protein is CASSLPRGPNEKLFF.

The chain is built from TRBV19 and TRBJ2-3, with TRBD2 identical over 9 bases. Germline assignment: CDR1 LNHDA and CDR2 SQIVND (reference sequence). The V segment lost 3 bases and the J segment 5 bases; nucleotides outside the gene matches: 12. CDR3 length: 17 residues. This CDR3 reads CASSITGTSMRGDTQYF. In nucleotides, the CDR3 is TGTGCCAGTAGTATTACCGGGACTAGCATGCGGGGAGATACGCAGTATTTT.

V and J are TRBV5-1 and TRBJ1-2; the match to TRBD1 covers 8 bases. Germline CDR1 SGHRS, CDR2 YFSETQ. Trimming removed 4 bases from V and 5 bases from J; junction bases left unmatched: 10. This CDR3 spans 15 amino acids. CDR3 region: CASSPLPGQAYGYTF. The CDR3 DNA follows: TGCGCCAGCAGCCCCCTCCCGGGACAGGCTTATGGCTACACCTTC. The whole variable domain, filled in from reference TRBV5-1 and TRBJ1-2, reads KAGVTQTPRYLIKTRGQQVTLSCSPISGHRSVSWYQQTPGQGLQFLFEYFSETQRNKGNFPGRFSGRQFSNSRSEMNVSTLELGDSALYLCASSPLPGQAYGYTFGSGTRLTVV.

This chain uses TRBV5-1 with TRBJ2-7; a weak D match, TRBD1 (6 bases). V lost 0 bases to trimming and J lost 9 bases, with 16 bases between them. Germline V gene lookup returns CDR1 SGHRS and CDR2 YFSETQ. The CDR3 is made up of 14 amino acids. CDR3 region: CASSLAGSEGVQYF. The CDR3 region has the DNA TGCGCCAGCAGCTTGGCAGGGAGTGAGGGGGTGCAGTACTTC.

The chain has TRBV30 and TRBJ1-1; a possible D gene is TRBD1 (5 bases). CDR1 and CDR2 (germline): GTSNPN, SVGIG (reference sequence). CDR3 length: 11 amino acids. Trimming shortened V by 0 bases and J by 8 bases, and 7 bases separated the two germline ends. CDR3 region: CAWSVQGEAFF. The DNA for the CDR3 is TGTGCCTGGAGTGTCCAGGGCGAAGCTTTCTTT.

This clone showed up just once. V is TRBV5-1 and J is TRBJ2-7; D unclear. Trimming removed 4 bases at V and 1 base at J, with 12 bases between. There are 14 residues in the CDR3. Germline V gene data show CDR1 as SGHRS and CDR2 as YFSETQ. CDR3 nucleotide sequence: TGCGCCAGCAGCCCCACAGCTCAATCCTACGAGCAGTACTTC. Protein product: CASSPTAQSYEQYF.

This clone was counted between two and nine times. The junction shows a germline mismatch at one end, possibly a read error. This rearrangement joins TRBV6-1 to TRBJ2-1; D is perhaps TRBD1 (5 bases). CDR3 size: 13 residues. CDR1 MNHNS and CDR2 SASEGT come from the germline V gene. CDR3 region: CASSQAREGEQFF. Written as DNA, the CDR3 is TGTGCCAGCAGTCAAGCCAGGGAAGGCGAGCAGTTCTTC.

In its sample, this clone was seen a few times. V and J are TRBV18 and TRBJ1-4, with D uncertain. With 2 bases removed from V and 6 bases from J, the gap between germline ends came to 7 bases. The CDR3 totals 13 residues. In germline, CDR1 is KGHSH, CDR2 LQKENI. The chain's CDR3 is CASSPGRDEKLFF. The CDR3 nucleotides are TGTGCCAGCTCACCAGGGAGGGATGAAAAACTGTTTTTT. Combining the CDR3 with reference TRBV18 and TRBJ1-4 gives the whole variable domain NAGVMQNPRHLVRRRGQEARLRCSPMKGHSHVYWYRQLPEEGLKFMVYLQKENIIDESGMPKERFSAEFPKEGPSILRIQQVVRGDSAAYFCASSPGRDEKLFFGSGTQLSVL.

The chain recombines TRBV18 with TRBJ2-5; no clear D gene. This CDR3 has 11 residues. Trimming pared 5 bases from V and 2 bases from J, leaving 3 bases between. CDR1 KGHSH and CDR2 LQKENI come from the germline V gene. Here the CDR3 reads CASSTQETQYF. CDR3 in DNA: TGTGCCAGCTCAACACAAGAGACCCAGTACTTC.

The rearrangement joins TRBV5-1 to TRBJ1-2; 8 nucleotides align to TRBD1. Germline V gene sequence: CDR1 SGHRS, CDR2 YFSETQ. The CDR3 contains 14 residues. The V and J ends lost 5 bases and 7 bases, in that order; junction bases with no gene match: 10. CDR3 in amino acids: CASSYPGQVVGYTF. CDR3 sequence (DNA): TGCGCCAGCAGTTATCCGGGACAGGTCGTTGGCTACACCTTC.

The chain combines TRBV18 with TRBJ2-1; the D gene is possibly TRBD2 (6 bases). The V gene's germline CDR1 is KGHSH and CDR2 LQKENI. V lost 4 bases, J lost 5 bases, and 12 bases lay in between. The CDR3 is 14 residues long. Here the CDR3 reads CASSLRGGDNEQFF. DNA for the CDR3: TGTGCCAGCTCACTTCGAGGAGGGGACAATGAGCAGTTCTTC. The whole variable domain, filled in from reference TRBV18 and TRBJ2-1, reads NAGVMQNPRHLVRRRGQEARLRCSPMKGHSHVYWYRQLPEEGLKFMVYLQKENIIDESGMPKERFSAEFPKEGPSILRIQQVVRGDSAAYFCASSLRGGDNEQFFGPGTRLTVL.

The CDR3 DNA reads TGTGCCAGCAGCCAAGCCTGGGTAGGACAGGGCGGCACTGAAGCTTTCTTT. This codes for CASSQAWVGQGGTEAFF. V and J are TRBV13 and TRBJ1-1; 8 nucleotides align to TRBD1. The CDR3 is made up of 17 amino acids. The V and J ends lost 5 bases and 4 bases, in that order; junction bases with no gene match: 15. In germline, CDR1 is PRHDT, CDR2 FYEKMQ (reference sequence). The entire variable domain, with the rest obtained from reference TRBV13 and TRBJ1-1, is as follows: AAGVIQSPRHLIKEKRETATLKCYPIPRHDTVYWYQQGPGQDPQFLISFYEKMQSDKGSIPDRFSAQQFSDYHSELNMSSLELGDSALYFCASSQAWVGQGGTEAFFGQGTRLTVV.

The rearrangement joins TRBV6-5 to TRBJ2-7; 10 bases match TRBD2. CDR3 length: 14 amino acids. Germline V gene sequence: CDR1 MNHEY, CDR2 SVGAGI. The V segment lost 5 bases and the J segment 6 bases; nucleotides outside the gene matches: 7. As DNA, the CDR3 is TGTGCCAGCAGTCGACCTAGCGGGGGTGGCGAGCAGTACTTC. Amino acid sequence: CASSRPSGGGEQYF.